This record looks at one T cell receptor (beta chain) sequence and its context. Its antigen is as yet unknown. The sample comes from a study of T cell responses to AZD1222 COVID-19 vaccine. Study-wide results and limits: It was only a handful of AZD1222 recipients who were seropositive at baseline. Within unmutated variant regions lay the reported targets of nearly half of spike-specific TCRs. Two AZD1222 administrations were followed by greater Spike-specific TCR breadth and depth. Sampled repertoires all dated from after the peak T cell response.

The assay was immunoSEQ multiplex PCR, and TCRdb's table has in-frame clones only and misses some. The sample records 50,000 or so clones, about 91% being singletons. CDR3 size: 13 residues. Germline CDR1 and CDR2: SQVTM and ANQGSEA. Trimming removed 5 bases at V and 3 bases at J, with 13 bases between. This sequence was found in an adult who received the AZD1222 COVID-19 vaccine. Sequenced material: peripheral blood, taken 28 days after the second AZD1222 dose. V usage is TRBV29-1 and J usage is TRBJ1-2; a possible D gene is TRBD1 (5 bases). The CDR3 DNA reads TGCAGCGTTTTCAAGACAGACCACTATGGCTACACCTTC. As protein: CSVFKTDHYGYTF.